This TCR beta chain is from a study of T cell responses to AZD1222 COVID-19 vaccine. Data came from immunoSEQ multiplex PCR; TCRdb stores just in-frame clones and leaves some out. The table has about 100,000 clones, 80% to 90% seen once. This specimen consisted of peripheral blood, obtained on day 0 of AZD1222 vaccination. The sequence came from an adult in good health.

CDR3 residues: CASSKAGQGDGAGELFF. The CDR3 nucleotides are TGTGCCAGTAGTAAGGCCGGACAGGGTGACGGGGCCGGGGAGCTGTTTTTT. V is TRBV19 and J is TRBJ2-2; TRBD1 aligns across 8 bases. This CDR3 region has 17 residues. CDR1 LNHDA and CDR2 SQIVND come from the germline V gene (reference sequence). V lost 4 bases and J lost 6; bases outside the gene matches: 13.